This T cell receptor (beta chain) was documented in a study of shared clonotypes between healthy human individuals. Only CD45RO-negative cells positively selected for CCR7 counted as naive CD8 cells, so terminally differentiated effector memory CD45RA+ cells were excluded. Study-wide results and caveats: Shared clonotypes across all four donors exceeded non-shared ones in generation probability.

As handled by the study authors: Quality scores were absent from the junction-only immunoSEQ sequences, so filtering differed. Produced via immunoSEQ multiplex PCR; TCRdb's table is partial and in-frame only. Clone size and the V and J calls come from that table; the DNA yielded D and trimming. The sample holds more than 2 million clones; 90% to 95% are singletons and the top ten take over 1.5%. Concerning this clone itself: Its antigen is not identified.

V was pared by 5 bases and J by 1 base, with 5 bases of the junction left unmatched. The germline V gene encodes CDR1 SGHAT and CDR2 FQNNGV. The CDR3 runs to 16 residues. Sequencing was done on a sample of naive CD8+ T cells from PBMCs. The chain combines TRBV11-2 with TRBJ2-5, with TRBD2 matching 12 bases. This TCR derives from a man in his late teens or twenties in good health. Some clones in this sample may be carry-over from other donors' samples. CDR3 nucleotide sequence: TGTGCCAGCAGCCCCGGGACTAGCGGGCTCCAAGAGACCCAGTACTTC. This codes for CASSPGTSGLQETQYF.